A selection of T cell receptor beta chains follows, all from one sample in a study of T cell repertoires in cytomegalovirus infection. TCRdb reprocessed the reads with MiXCR, giving one entry per CDR3 protein. Altogether 200,000 to 300,000 distinct CDR3 sequences are present, roughly 13% being singletons, with the ten largest covering 8.5% to 9%. The specimen sequenced was PBMCs. The receptor source for this set is a human donor in good health (CMV status not recorded). Some clones in this sample may be carry-over from other donors' samples. Both conserved end residues are part of each CDR3. A D gene is named only where the DNA matches it firmly. The size field is filled for only some rows; it gives once, few, many or a size class.

v_gene	j_gene	len	d_gene	abundance	CDR3nt	CDR3aa
TRBV20-1	TRBJ2-5	15	NA	once	TGCAGTGCTAGAGATTTGAGGGCCAAACAAGAGACCCAGTACTTC	CSARDLRAKQETQYF
TRBV4-1	TRBJ1-5	13	NA	many	TGCGCCAGCAGCCAGGCGAGGGCTCAGCCCCAGCATTTT	CASSQARAQPQHF
TRBV6-2/TRBV6-3	TRBJ1-1	17	TRBD1	many	TGTGCCAGCAGTTACGAGGGGGGACAGGGGATGAACACTGAAGCTTTCTTT	CASSYEGGQGMNTEAFF
TRBV7-9	TRBJ2-7	13	NA	NA	TGTGCCAGCAGCCTACCACAGGGAAACGAGCAGTACTTC	CASSLPQGNEQYF
TRBV4-2	TRBJ2-3	14	NA	few	TGTGCCAGCAGCCAAGATCGGGCGACAGATACGCAGTATTTT	CASSQDRATDTQYF
TRBV5-1	TRBJ1-5	15	TRBD1	few	TGCGCCAGCAGCTTGATCCCCGGGACAGATCAGCCCCAGCATTTT	CASSLIPGTDQPQHF
TRBV5-5	TRBJ2-1	16	TRBD1	many	TGTGCCAGCAGTTTTGGATTGGGACAGGGATACAATGAGCAGTTCTTC	CASSFGLGQGYNEQFF
TRBV12-3/TRBV12-4	TRBJ1-5	12	NA	NA	TGTGCCAGCAACCTTGGGAATCAGCCCCAGCATTTT	CASNLGNQPQHF
TRBV5-6	TRBJ2-6	13	NA	NA	TGTGCCAGCAGGTTTCAGGGCGCCAACGTCCTGACTTTC	CASRFQGANVLTF
TRBV7-2	TRBJ2-7	13	TRBD2	many	TGTGCCAGCAGCTTGGGACTAGCGCCCGAGCAGTACTTC	CASSLGLAPEQYF
TRBV20-1	TRBJ2-5	15	TRBD1	NA	TGCAGTGCCCCAGACAGGGGGAGAGGACAAGAGACCCAGTACTTC	CSAPDRGRGQETQYF
TRBV6-1	TRBJ2-3	14	TRBD1	few	TGTGCCAGCAGCTACGGACAGGGGAGTAATACGCAGTATTTT	CASSYGQGSNTQYF
TRBV4-1	TRBJ2-2	18	NA	many	TGCGCCAGCAGCCCTGCCGCGACAGGGGAGGGATCACCCGGGGAGCTGTTTTTT	CASSPAATGEGSPGELFF
TRBV7-6	TRBJ1-1	13	NA	many	TGTGCCAGCAGCTTAGAGGGGTTCACTGAAGCTTTCTTT	CASSLEGFTEAFF
TRBV7-6	TRBJ2-1	14	NA	few	TGTGCCAGCAGCTCGATGTTGGGGGGCCATGAGCAGTTCTTC	CASSSMLGGHEQFF
TRBV6-1	TRBJ1-5	12	NA	many	TGTGCCAGCAGAGATCTTAATCAGCCCCAGCATTTT	CASRDLNQPQHF
TRBV5-1	TRBJ1-3	19	NA	many	TGCGCCAGCAGCTTAACGGACAGTATGCCAATATTCTCTGGAAACACCATATATTTT	CASSLTDSMPIFSGNTIYF
TRBV7-2	TRBJ1-5	14	NA	many	TGTGCCAGCAGCTTAGCCTGGTTAAATCAGCCCCAGCATTTT	CASSLAWLNQPQHF
TRBV20-1	TRBJ2-5	15	NA	few	TGCAGTGCTAGAGATGCTCTAGCGTCGAGGGAGACCCAGTACTTC	CSARDALASRETQYF
TRBV28	TRBJ1-2	13	NA	many	TGTGCCAGCAGCCGGGCAGACGGCTATGGCTACACCTTC	CASSRADGYGYTF
TRBV20-1	TRBJ1-5	16	NA	NA	TGCAGTGCTAGCGCTATAAGCGGGCCGGGGGGTCAGCCCCAGCATTTT	CSASAISGPGGQPQHF
TRBV18	TRBJ2-3	15	NA	few	TGTGCCAGCTCACCACCGTTGGGGACCGCAGATACGCAGTATTTT	CASSPPLGTADTQYF
TRBV10-3	TRBJ2-6	18	NA	many	TGTGCCATCAGTGAGTCCCCTACTGTGGGCTTTGGGGCCAACGTCCTGACTTTC	CAISESPTVGFGANVLTF
TRBV7-6	TRBJ2-3	18	TRBD2	many	TGTGCCAGCAGCTCTCCGGGACTAGCGGGGGGGAGGACAGATACGCAGTATTTT	CASSSPGLAGGRTDTQYF
TRBV4-3	TRBJ1-5	13	TRBD1	many	TGCGCCAGCAGCCAAGAGCGACAGGGGCCCCAGCATTTT	CASSQERQGPQHF
TRBV7-2	TRBJ2-5	14	NA	many	TGTGCCAGCAGCTTAGGGACCGCCTCTGAGACCCAGTACTTC	CASSLGTASETQYF
TRBV19	TRBJ1-2	14	NA	NA	TGTGCCAGTAGTTGGGACGGATCTTCCTATGGCTACACCTTC	CASSWDGSSYGYTF
TRBV11-2	TRBJ1-1	16	TRBD1	few	TGTGCCAGCAGCGCCGGGACAGGGGCCTTGAACACTGAAGCTTTCTTT	CASSAGTGALNTEAFF
TRBV10-3	TRBJ2-3	15	NA	NA	TGTGCCATCACTGGGGGTGTGGGCTCCACAGATACGCAGTATTTT	CAITGGVGSTDTQYF
TRBV2	TRBJ1-2	11	NA	NA	TGTGCCAGCAGTTCCTCCGCCGGCTACACCTTC	CASSSSAGYTF
TRBV7-9	TRBJ2-1	16	TRBD2	few	TGTGCCAGCAGCCCCCGGACTAGCGGAAACCCCAGTGAGCAGTTCTTC	CASSPRTSGNPSEQFF
TRBV9	TRBJ2-5	14	NA	few	TGTGCCAGCAGCCCTGAATCGGTTGCAGAGACCCAGTACTTC	CASSPESVAETQYF
TRBV5-1	TRBJ2-2	18	NA	NA	TGCGCCAGCAGCCCTATACCGAACGGCGGGGTGAACACCGGGGAGCTGTTTTTT	CASSPIPNGGVNTGELFF
TRBV28	TRBJ1-2	13	TRBD1	many	TGTGCCAGCAGCATACAGGGGAACTATGGCTACACCTTC	CASSIQGNYGYTF
TRBV7-2	TRBJ1-2	18	TRBD1	many	TGTGCCAGCAGCCAACCCCCGGGACAGGCCTCCATGGTCTATGGCTACACCTTC	CASSQPPGQASMVYGYTF
TRBV6-6	TRBJ2-3	15	TRBD2	few	TGTGCCACCTCACACCCGGGGGGATTCACAGATACGCAGTATTTT	CATSHPGGFTDTQYF
TRBV20-1	TRBJ2-5	15	TRBD2	NA	TGCAGTGCTTCTAGCGGGGGTTCGGTAGGAAAGACCCAGTACTTC	CSASSGGSVGKTQYF
TRBV28	TRBJ1-2	14	NA	many	TGTGCCAGCTGGCCCGGGGGGCGTACGGCTGGCTACACCTTC	CASWPGGRTAGYTF
TRBV6-2/TRBV6-3	TRBJ2-7	15	TRBD2	many	TGTGCCAGCAGTTACAACACAGCGGGGGGCTACGAGCAGTACTTC	CASSYNTAGGYEQYF
TRBV7-2	TRBJ1-1	13	NA	many	TGTGCCAGCAGCTTTCGTATTTTGACTGAAGCTTTCTTT	CASSFRILTEAFF
TRBV7-2	TRBJ1-2	15	TRBD1	many	TGTGCCAGCAGCTTAAATACAGGGGGCGCTAATGGCTACACCTTC	CASSLNTGGANGYTF
TRBV6-6	TRBJ1-1	15	NA	NA	TGTGCCAGCAGGGGGGAGGCAGGAAGGAACACTGAAGCTTTCTTT	CASRGEAGRNTEAFF
TRBV6-2/TRBV6-3	TRBJ2-1	13	TRBD2	many	TGTGCCAGCAGCGACTTAGCGGGAGTTGAGCAGTTCTTC	CASSDLAGVEQFF
TRBV19	TRBJ2-5	12	NA	NA	TGTGCCAGTAGCCGATCCAAAGAGACCCAGTACTTC	CASSRSKETQYF
TRBV6-1	TRBJ1-1	14	NA	many	TGTGCCAGCAGCGTGCGGGGCGAGTACACTGAAGCTTTCTTT	CASSVRGEYTEAFF
TRBV12-5	TRBJ1-1	16	TRBD1	NA	TGTGCTAGTGGTTCGGGGACAGGAGGTTCGAACACTGAAGCTTTCTTT	CASGSGTGGSNTEAFF
TRBV5-1	TRBJ1-4	16	NA	NA	TGCGCCGGCAGCCTCCGCGGCGTCGCAACTAATGAAAAACTGTTTTTT	CAGSLRGVATNEKLFF
TRBV11-2	TRBJ2-5	16	TRBD1	many	TGTGCCAGCAGACTTCCCGGGACAGGAATAAGGGAGACCCAGTACTTC	CASRLPGTGIRETQYF
TRBV7-2	TRBJ1-5	13	NA	many	TGTGCCAGCAGCTTTAATAGCAATCAGCCCCAGCATTTT	CASSFNSNQPQHF
TRBV19	TRBJ2-1	16	TRBD2	NA	TGTGCCAGTACCCTCGGACTAGCGGGAGCCTACAATGAGCAGTTCTTC	CASTLGLAGAYNEQFF
TRBV7-6	TRBJ1-5	13	NA	few	TGTGCCAGCACGGCGGGATCAAATCAGCCCCAGCATTTT	CASTAGSNQPQHF
TRBV2	TRBJ1-5	13	NA	NA	TGTGCCAGCAGTCCGACGGAAAATCAGCCCCAGCATTTT	CASSPTENQPQHF
TRBV9	TRBJ2-1	17	TRBD2	few	TGTGCCAGCAGCCCCACCGGGGGCGGGGGGGGCCACAATGAGCAGTTCTTC	CASSPTGGGGGHNEQFF
TRBV5-4	TRBJ1-2	14	NA	few	TGTGCCAGCAGCCCGACTGCAGCTAACTATGGCTACACCTTC	CASSPTAANYGYTF
TRBV28	TRBJ2-1	16	TRBD1	few	TGTGCCAGCAGTTTTCACAGGGGGCTCGACTACAATGAGCAGTTCTTC	CASSFHRGLDYNEQFF